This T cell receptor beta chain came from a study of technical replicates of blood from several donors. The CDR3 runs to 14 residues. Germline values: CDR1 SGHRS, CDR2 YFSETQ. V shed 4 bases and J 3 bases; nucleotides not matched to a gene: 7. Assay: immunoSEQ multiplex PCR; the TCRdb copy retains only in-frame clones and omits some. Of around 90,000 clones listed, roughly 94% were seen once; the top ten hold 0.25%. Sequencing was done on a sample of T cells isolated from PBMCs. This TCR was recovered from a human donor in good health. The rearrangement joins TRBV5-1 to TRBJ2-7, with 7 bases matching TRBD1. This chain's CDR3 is CASSLGDSDYEQYF. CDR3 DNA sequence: TGCGCCAGCAGCCTAGGGGACAGTGACTACGAGCAGTACTTC.